This TCR beta chain was recovered during a study of cytomegalovirus exposure and HLA in healthy donors. The PCR was carried out with 60 Vbeta primers and 13 Jbeta primers. Clones were read by immunoSEQ multiplex PCR, and TCRdb kept only the in-frame ones, dropping some. In the table there are 95,000 or so clones, roughly 79% of which are singletons. Study-wide points: Previous analysis showed most TCR beta V segments were productive about 87% or about 30% of the time. Cytomegalovirus status was reportedly diagnosed by the classifier with high specificity and sensitivity. In a later analysis, TCR association rates varied by HLA locus: DRB1 most, HLA-C fewest.

Comments on this clone: As yet, its antigen is unknown.

The CDR3 is 14 amino acids. Per germline, CDR1 MNHNS and CDR2 SASEGT. Trimming stripped 8 bases from V and 5 bases from J, with 18 bases between. The origin of this receptor is a woman in her 40s in good health and CMV-seronegative. This chain connects TRBV6-1 to TRBJ1-1; tentative D call: TRBD1 (5 bases). The sample taken for sequencing was PBMCs. CDR3 residues: CASDDPGKWTEAFF. The CDR3 DNA reads TGTGCCAGCGACGACCCAGGGAAATGGACTGAAGCTTTCTTT.